The clone carrying this TCR beta chain was counted a few times. The sample belongs to a study of T cell responses to AZD1222 COVID-19 vaccine. Assay used: immunoSEQ multiplex PCR; TCRdb lists only in-frame clones, some missing. The repertoire holds roughly 48,000 clones, with 89% as singletons. This CDR3 has 15 amino acids. In germline, CDR1 is MRHNA, CDR2 SNTAGT. With 0 bases removed from V and 0 bases from J, the gap between germline ends came to 3 bases. The chain has TRBV6-4 and TRBJ2-6; D unresolved. Sample: peripheral blood, taken 28 days after the second AZD1222 dose. This receptor was obtained from an adult who received the AZD1222 COVID-19 vaccine. The CDR3 DNA sequence: TGTGCCAGCAGTGACTCCAGCTCTGGGGCCAACGTCCTGACTTTC. It is translated as CASSDSSSGANVLTF.